Shown below are 7 T cell receptor beta chains from a single sample sequenced in a study of neurological immune-mediated disorders. As for time point: longitudinal time-point 3. TCRdb recomputed calls from the 5' RACE reads with MiXCR, one row per CDR3 protein. The sample records approximately 48,000 distinct CDR3 sequences, roughly 13% being singletons. Material for sequencing was PBMCs. The receptors shown here come from a male donor with HTLV-1-associated myelopathy (HAM/TSP).

At least ten counts were recorded for this clonotype. This chain uses TRBV6-2 or TRBV6-3 with TRBJ2-7; no reliable D call. CDR1 is MNHEY and CDR2 is SVGEGT in the germline V gene. Deletions cut 0 bases from V and 0 bases from J, with 6 bases between. CDR3 length equals 14 residues. The CDR3 DNA sequence: TGTGCCAGCAGTTACTCGGGCGGCTCCTACGAGCAGTACTTC. Its translation: CASSYSGGSYEQYF.

This clonotype was seen ten or more times. This rearrangement joins TRBV20-1 to TRBJ2-1; 8 bases are a match to TRBD2. The J segment lost 3 bases and the V segment lost 0 bases, leaving 7 bases of the junction unmatched. The CDR3 length is 16 residues. The germline V gene encodes CDR1 DFQATT and CDR2 SNEGSKA (reference sequence). The CDR3 DNA reads as TGCAGTGCTAGAGATCTGATGCGGGGGGACTACAATGAGCAGTTCTTC. Translating gives CSARDLMRGDYNEQFF.

This clonotype was counted ten times or more. The chain joins TRBV12-3 or TRBV12-4 to TRBJ1-1; tentative D call: TRBD1 (5 bases). The germline V and J ends were trimmed by 2 bases and 7 bases, with 17 bases remaining between them. The CDR3 sequence is 15 residues long. The DNA for the CDR3 is TGTGCCAGCAGTTTAAGCTCTAAGGGGTCGGATGAAGCTTTCTTT. Its translation is CASSLSSKGSDEAFF.

This clonotype has at least ten counts. The chain recombines TRBV7-2 with TRBJ1-6; TRBD1 might be the D (6 bases). CDR1 and CDR2 (germline): SGHTA, FQGNSA. The V end lost 6 bases, the J end lost 12 bases, and 18 bases lay between the germline ends. This CDR3 has 14 amino acids. CDR3 residues: CASSVQGGTIPLHF. CDR3 DNA: TGTGCCAGCAGTGTACAGGGTGGTACAATACCCCTCCACTTT.

The chain links TRBV2 to TRBJ2-7; tentatively, D is TRBD1 or TRBD2 (5 bases each). Germline assignment: CDR1 SNHLY and CDR2 FYNNEI. The CDR3 contains 16 residues. Trimming took off 2 bases at V and 5 bases at J, with 19 bases between the two ends. Here the CDR3 DNA reads TGTGCCAGCAGTGAATCGGGACGCAGGCGGGCCAACGAGCAGTACTTC. Encoded protein: CASSESGRRRANEQYF.

There are many counts of this clonotype. The gene calls are TRBV18 and TRBJ1-6; D not resolved. CDR1 and CDR2 from the germline V gene are KGHSH and LQKENI. Trimming cost V 6 bases and J 7 bases, with 4 bases left between them. This CDR3 contains 11 residues. The CDR3 DNA reads TGTGCCAGCTCCCCAAATTCACCCCTCCACTTT. This gives the protein CASSPNSPLHF.

This clonotype was counted many times. J is TRBJ1-1 and V is TRBV3-1; D gene ambiguous. The CDR3 has 11 amino acids. Germline lookup yields CDR1 LGHDT and CDR2 YNNKEL (reference sequence). Trimming pared 1 base from V and 7 bases from J, leaving 4 bases between. The CDR3 loop is CASSQGDEAFF. The DNA for the CDR3 is TGTGCCAGCAGCCAAGGGGATGAAGCTTTCTTT.